The 10 T cell receptor beta chains listed next were all sequenced from one sample in a study of blood T cell repertoires in COVID-19. The repertoire was sequenced with immunoSEQ multiplex PCR; TCRdb's copy has only in-frame clones and lacks some. The sample includes roughly 53,000 clones, 82% of them seen just once. What was sequenced was peripheral blood. All receptors derive from a human donor in a cohort sampled during active COVID-19.

This chain connects TRBV6-5 to TRBJ1-2; D gene uncertain. Germline CDR1 is MNHEY and CDR2 is SVGAGI. V was clipped by 6 bases and J by 1 base, with 12 bases between them. The CDR3 runs 14 residues. Written as DNA, the CDR3 is TGTGCCAGCAGAGCCACCGGGATTAACTATGGCTACACCTTC. Its translation is CASRATGINYGYTF.

The genes are TRBV19 and TRBJ1-5; D gene uncertain. The CDR3 extends over 14 amino acids. V was trimmed by 4 bases and J by 1 base, leaving 8 bases between them. The germline V gene encodes CDR1 LNHDA and CDR2 SQIVND (reference sequence). The CDR3 loop is CASSKAASNQPQHF. Here the CDR3 DNA reads TGTGCCAGTAGTAAGGCAGCGAGCAATCAGCCCCAGCATTTT. Full variable domain (missing parts from reference TRBV19 and TRBJ1-5): DGGITQSPKYLFRKEGQNVTLSCEQNLNHDAMYWYRQDPGQGLRLIYYSQIVNDFQKGDIAEGYSVSREKKESFPLTVTSAQKNPTAFYLCASSKAASNQPQHFGDGTRLSIL.

This chain joins TRBV9 and TRBJ2-3; no reliable D call. Trimming removed 4 bases from V and 0 bases from J, with 12 bases in between. CDR1 and CDR2 (germline): SGDLS, YYNGEE. CDR3 length: 15 amino acids. The CDR3 loop is CASSPLESSTDTQYF. CDR3 nucleotide sequence: TGTGCCAGCAGCCCCCTGGAGTCGAGCACAGATACGCAGTATTTT.

A few counts support this clone. This sequence joins TRBV9 and TRBJ2-5; D might be TRBD1 (6 bases). Deletions cut 3 bases from V and 7 bases from J, with 19 bases between. CDR3 length equals 15 residues. Germline lookup yields CDR1 SGDLS and CDR2 YYNGEE. CDR3 sequence (DNA): TGTGCCAGCAGCGGGACAGACCCCGGCCAGGGGACCCAGTACTTC. This gives the protein CASSGTDPGQGTQYF.

Here the CDR3 reads CASSLAGGGGNTIYF. The DNA of the CDR3 is TGTGCCAGCAGCTTAGCTGGGGGAGGTGGAAACACCATATATTTT. The genes are TRBV7-2 and TRBJ1-3; tentatively, D is TRBD1 (5 bases). V was shortened by 0 bases and J by 3 bases, with 9 bases between the two germline ends. The CDR3 totals 15 residues. Per germline, CDR1 SGHTA and CDR2 FQGNSA.

In this sample, this clone turned up once. V and J are TRBV13 and TRBJ1-5; 11 bases fit TRBD1. CDR1 is PRHDT, CDR2 FYEKMQ, per germline (reference sequence). The CDR3 is 17 amino acids. Trimming at V came to 5 bases and at J to 0 bases, leaving 6 bases not matched to a gene. The CDR3 spells CASSLGTGGNSNQPQHF. The DNA of the CDR3 is TGTGCCAGCAGCCTTGGGACAGGGGGTAATAGCAATCAGCCCCAGCATTTT.

This chain joins TRBV2 and TRBJ1-2, with 7 bases matching TRBD1. The CDR3 has 14 amino acids. V lost 4 bases to trimming and J lost 5 bases; unmatched junction nucleotides: 7. Germline V CDR1 and CDR2: SNHLY, FYNNEI. CDR3: CASSVRQGVYGYTF. The CDR3, as DNA: TGTGCCAGCAGTGTTAGACAGGGAGTTTATGGCTACACCTTC.

The V call is TRBV7-3, the J call TRBJ2-2, with D tentatively TRBD1 (6 bases). Trimming removed 4 bases from V and 3 bases from J, with 9 bases in between. The length of the CDR3 is 14 residues. Germline V gene data show CDR1 as SGHTA and CDR2 as FQGTGA. The CDR3 loop is CASSWNRDTGELFF. CDR3 DNA sequence: TGTGCCAGCAGCTGGAACAGGGACACCGGGGAGCTGTTTTTT.

This clone was seen only a few times. The chain recombines TRBV5-8 with TRBJ1-4, with 7 bases lining up with TRBD1. V dropped 0 bases and J dropped 8; count of bases not matched to a gene: 7. CDR3 size: 15 residues. Germline lookup yields CDR1 SGHTS and CDR2 YDEGEE. In nucleotides, the CDR3 is TGTGCCAGCAGCTTGGCTTCAGGGGGAAAGGAAAAACTGTTTTTT. Its translation is CASSLASGGKEKLFF.

The J gene is TRBJ2-1, the V gene TRBV6-6; D is possibly TRBD2 (5 bases). CDR3 size: 13 residues. Germline V CDR1 and CDR2: MNHNY, SVGAGI (reference sequence). V was trimmed by 0 bases and J by 9 bases, leaving 9 bases between them. The CDR3 nucleotides are TGTGCCAGCAGTTACTCTGCCGAGGGTGAGCAGTTCTTC. It translates to CASSYSAEGEQFF.